This T cell receptor (beta chain) was identified during a study of shared clonotypes between healthy human individuals (dated by TCRdb to the early 2020s). About the full investigation: The cohort included a few men and a couple of women between 18 and 49 years of age. For each donor, CD4 naive and CD4 memory were each given three plates, CD8 naive was given two plates, and CD8 memory was given one plate. The study deeply sequenced blood TCR repertoires of about five healthy adults to estimate repertoire size and the extent of clonotype sharing between individuals. Each donor's leukapheresis produced roughly between about 0.8 and 8.9 billion PBMCs. Different laboratories and diverse techniques were used to prepare libraries and sequence TCR repertoires, to increase sequencing depth and limit assay-specific biases. Paper-wide results and their limitations: When a few donors were compared, the shared fraction of clonotypes was around 5.1% for naive CD4, approximately 3.3% for naive CD8, 2% to 2.5% for memory CD4, and under 0.5% for memory CD8. Clonotypes shared by all four sorted-subset donors showed higher generation probabilities than non-shared clonotypes. Even with the large sequencing depth, rarefaction of the sorted-subset datasets indicated that sequencing was incomplete. Pairwise subsampling indicated that sequencing depth was expected to affect the degree of clonotype sharing among donors. Estimated clonotype richness was generally larger for naive than for memory subsets. Because the study included a small number of donors, the genetic and exposure-history diversity represented was limited. Sampling was restricted to blood, and TCR repertoires in tissues likely differ from the TCR repertoires found in blood.

Using the deep immunoSEQ assay, multiplex PCR amplified TCR CDR3 regions from genomic DNA. Genomic DNA extracted from each cell subset was distributed evenly over all wells of several immunoSEQ 96-well plates, and each plate served as one replicate. For sorted subsets, around 200 ng genomic DNA, equal to 25,000 to 35,000 T cell genomes, was loaded into each replicate PCR. Purified libraries were quantified with a Qubit 3.0 fluorometer, sized on a Bioanalyzer 2100, and re-quantified with the KAPA Library Quantification kit. Every immunoSEQ 96-well plate was sequenced on a dedicated single-read 150-cycle Illumina NextSeq 550 flow cell. The published analysis was carried out like this. Because only junctional sequences without quality scores were contained in the immunoSEQ output, filtering matching that applied to full-length reads could not be performed. To assign V/J genes and CDR3, sequences were annotated using PyIR, a Python wrapper for IgBLAST v1.9, with IMGT germline references. Reads were removed for weak V/J assignments (E-value above 1e-6), missing CDR3, stop codons, out-of-frame junctions, or ambiguous translated residues. V3J clonotypes were defined as sequences sharing the same inferred V gene, J gene, and CDR3 amino acid sequence. To compute the percentage overlap between repertoires, the number of shared unique clonotypes was divided by the size of the smaller repertoire. Three approaches were used to assess repertoire richness: RTK rarefaction, the Chao1 estimator, and Recon v2.1 estimates of unobserved clonotypes. Generation probabilities for all TCRbeta clonotypes obtained by the gDNA method from several donors were computed using OLGA. TCRdb's version of the immuneACCESS table is confined to in-frame rearrangements and falls short of the full clone set. An unresolved V gene accounts for under half of the shortfall where checked; the remainder is of unknown origin. The D gene and trimming were derived from the DNA, and the V and J assignments and clone size from that table. The sample includes 2 million or so clones, with roughly 96% observed a single time. Of the sample, more than 0.1% falls within the top ten clones.

Healthy HIV-negative adults with no recently reported acute infections or vaccinations were included as donors. Every donor was a Caucasian adult residing in Nashville, Tennessee, USA. CD4+ T cells were enriched by magnetic negative selection, after which naive cells were positively selected on CD45RA and the negative fraction was taken as the memory subset. Blood was collected by leukapheresis, and PBMCs were isolated by Ficoll-Histopaque density gradient centrifugation and then cryopreserved in liquid nitrogen vapor phase. Analytical flow cytometry was used to check the purity and quantity of every magnetically sorted T cell population. From each sorted fraction, genomic DNA was isolated and quantified by UV absorbance on a Nanodrop 2000c. V drops 0 bases and J drops 3 bases, leaving 9 bases in between. Per the germline V gene (reference sequence), SEHNR is the CDR1 and FQNEAQ is the CDR2. Its CDR3 holds 15 amino acids, cysteine through phenylalanine. CDR3 DNA only is kept here, 45 bases in frame from base 1.

Note on this clone: Its antigen is unknown. Per-base quality was not reported, and no clone a single base away is much larger than it.

The sample consisted of naive CD4+ T cells sorted from blood. Taken with the paper, the label for cell subset or site translates to: CD45RA+ positively selected. The sequence was obtained from a man aged 18 to 29 in good health. This sequence uses TRBV7-9 and TRBJ1-3, with the identity of the D gene unclear. The sequenced DNA: TGTGCCAGCAGCTTAGCGGGCCGCAATGGAAACACCATATATTTT. This codes for CASSLAGRNGNTIYF.